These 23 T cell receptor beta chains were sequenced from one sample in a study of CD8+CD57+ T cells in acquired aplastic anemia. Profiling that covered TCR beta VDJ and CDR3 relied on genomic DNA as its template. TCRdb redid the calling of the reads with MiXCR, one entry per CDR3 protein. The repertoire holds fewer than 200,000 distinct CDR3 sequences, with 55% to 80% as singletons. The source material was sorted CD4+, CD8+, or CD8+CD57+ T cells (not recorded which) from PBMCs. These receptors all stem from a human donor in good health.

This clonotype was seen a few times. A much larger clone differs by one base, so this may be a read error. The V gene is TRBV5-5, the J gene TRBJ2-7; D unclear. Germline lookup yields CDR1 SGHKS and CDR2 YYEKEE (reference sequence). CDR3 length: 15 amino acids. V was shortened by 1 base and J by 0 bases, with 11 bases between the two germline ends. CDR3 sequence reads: CASSLRWVPSYEQYF. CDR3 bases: TGTGCCAGCAGCTTGAGGTGGGTGCCCTCCTACGAGCAGTACTTC.

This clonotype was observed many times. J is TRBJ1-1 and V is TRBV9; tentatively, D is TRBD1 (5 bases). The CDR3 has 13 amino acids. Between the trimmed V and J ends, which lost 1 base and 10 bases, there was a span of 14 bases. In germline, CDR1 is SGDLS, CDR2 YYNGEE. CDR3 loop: CASSVSGSGGAFF. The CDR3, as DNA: TGTGCCAGCAGCGTAAGTGGTTCGGGGGGAGCTTTCTTT. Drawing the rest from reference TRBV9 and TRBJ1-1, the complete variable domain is DSGVTQTPKHLITATGQRVTLRCSPRSGDLSVYWYQQSLDQGLQFLIQYYNGEERAKGNILERFSAQQFPDLHSELNLSSLELGDSALYFCASSVSGSGGAFFGQGTRLTVV.

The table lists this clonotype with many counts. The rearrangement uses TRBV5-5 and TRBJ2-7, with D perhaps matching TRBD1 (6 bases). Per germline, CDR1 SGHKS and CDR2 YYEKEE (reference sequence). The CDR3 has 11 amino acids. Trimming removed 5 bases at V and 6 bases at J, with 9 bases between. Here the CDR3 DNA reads TGTGCCAGCAGTAACAGGGTCGAGCAGTACTTC. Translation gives CASSNRVEQYF.

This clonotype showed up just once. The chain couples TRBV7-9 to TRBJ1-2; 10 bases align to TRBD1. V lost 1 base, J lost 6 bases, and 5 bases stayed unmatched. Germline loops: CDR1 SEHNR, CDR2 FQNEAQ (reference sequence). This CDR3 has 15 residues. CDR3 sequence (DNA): TGTGCCAGCAGCTTAGGAATGGGACAGGGGCATGGCTACACCTTC. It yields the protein CASSLGMGQGHGYTF.

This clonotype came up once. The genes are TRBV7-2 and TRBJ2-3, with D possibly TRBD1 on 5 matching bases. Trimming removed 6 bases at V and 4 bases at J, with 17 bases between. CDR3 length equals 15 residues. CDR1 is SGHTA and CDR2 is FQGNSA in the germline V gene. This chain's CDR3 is CASSSQAGKADTQYF. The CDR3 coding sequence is TGTGCCAGCAGTTCCCAGGCAGGGAAGGCAGATACGCAGTATTTT.

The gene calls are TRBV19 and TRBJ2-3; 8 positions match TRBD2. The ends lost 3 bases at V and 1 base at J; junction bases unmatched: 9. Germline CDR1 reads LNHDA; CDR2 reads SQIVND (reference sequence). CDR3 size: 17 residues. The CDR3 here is CASSMDSAGAGTDTQYF. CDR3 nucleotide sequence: TGTGCCAGTAGTATGGATTCAGCGGGAGCGGGCACAGATACGCAGTATTTT.

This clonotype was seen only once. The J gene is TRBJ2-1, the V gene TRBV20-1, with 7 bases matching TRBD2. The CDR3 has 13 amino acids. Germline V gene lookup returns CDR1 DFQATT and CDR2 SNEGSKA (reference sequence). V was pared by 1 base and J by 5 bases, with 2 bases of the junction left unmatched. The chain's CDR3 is CSARGRGNNEQFF. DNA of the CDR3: TGCAGTGCTAGAGGGCGGGGGAACAATGAGCAGTTCTTC.

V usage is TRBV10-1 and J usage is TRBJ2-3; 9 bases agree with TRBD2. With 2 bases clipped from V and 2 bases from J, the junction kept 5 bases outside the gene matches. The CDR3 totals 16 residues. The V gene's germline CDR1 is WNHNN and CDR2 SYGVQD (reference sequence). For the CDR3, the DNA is TGCGCCAGCAGTGAGGCTAGCGGGGAGATCACAGATACGCAGTATTTT. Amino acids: CASSEASGEITDTQYF.

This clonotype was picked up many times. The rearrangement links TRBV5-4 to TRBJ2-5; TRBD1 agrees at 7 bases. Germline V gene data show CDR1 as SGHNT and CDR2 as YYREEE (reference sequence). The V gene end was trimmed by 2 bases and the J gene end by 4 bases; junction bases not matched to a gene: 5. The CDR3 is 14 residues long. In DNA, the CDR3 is TGTGCCAGCAGCTTAAAGGGGGCAACAGAGACCCAGTACTTC. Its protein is CASSLKGATETQYF.

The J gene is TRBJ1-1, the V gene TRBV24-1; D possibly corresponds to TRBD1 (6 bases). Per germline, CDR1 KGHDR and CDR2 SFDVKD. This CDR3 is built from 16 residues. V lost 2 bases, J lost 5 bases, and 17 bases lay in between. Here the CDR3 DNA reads TGTGCCACCAGTGATTCCCGCAGGGGACCGGGTACTGAAGCTTTCTTT. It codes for CATSDSRRGPGTEAFF.

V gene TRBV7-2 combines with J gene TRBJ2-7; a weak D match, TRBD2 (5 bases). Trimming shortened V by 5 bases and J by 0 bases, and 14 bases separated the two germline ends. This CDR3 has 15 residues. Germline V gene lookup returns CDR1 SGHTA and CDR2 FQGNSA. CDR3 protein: CASSQLLGSSYEQYF. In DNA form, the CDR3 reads TGTGCCAGCAGCCAGCTACTTGGGAGCTCCTACGAGCAGTACTTC.

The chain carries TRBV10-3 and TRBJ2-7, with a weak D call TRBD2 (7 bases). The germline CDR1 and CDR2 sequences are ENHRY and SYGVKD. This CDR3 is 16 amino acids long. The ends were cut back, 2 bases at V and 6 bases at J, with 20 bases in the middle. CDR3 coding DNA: TGTGCCATCAGTGAGCCAGGGACATCCTCGGGGGGCGAGCAGTACTTC. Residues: CAISEPGTSSGGEQYF.

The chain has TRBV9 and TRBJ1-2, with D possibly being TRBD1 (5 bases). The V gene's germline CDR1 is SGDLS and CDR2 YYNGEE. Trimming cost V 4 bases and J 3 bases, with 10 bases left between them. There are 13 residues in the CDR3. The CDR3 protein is CASSTQEYYGYTF. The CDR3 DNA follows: TGTGCCAGCAGCACACAGGAATACTATGGCTACACCTTC.

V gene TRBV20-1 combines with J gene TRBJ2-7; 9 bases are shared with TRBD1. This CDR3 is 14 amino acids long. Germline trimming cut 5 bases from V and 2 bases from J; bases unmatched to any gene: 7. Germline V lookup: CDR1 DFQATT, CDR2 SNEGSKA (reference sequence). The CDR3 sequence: CSAFPGTGTYEQYF. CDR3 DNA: TGCAGTGCTTTTCCCGGGACAGGGACCTACGAGCAGTACTTC.

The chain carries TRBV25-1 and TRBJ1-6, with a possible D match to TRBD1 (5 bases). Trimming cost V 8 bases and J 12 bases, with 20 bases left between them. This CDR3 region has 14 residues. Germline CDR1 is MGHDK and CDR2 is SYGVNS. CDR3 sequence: CASGSGTDHLPLHF. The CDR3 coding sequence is TGTGCCAGCGGATCCGGGACGGATCACTTACCCCTCCACTTT.

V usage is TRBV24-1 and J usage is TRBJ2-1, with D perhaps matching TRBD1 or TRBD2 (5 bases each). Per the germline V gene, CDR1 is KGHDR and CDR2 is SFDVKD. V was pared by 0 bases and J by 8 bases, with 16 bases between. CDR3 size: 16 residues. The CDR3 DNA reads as TGTGCCACCAGTGATTTGGTCCCGGGACGGTCCGATGAGCAGTTCTTC. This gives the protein CATSDLVPGRSDEQFF.

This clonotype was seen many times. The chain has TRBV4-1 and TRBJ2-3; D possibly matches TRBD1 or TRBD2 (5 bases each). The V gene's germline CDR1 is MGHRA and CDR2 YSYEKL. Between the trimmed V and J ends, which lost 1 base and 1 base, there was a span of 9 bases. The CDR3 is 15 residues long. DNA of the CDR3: TGCGCCAGCAGCCAAGTGGGGGTTGGCACAGATACGCAGTATTTT. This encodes CASSQVGVGTDTQYF.

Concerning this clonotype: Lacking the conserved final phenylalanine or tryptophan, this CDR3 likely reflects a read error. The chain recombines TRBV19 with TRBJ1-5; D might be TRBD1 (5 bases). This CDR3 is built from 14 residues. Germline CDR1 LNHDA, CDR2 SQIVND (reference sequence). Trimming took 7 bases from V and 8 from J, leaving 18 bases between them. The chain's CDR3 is CASTFGAGWEPQHS. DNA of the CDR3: TGTGCCAGTACCTTTGGGGCAGGGTGGGAGCCCCAGCATTCT.

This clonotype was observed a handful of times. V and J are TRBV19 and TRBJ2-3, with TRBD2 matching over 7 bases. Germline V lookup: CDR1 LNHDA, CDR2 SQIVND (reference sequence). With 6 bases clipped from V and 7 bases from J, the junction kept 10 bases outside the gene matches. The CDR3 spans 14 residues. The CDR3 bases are TGTGCCAGTAGCGGGTCCCTCGGGGGGAATACGCAGTATTTT. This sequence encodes CASSGSLGGNTQYF. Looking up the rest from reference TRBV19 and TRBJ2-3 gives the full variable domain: DGGITQSPKYLFRKEGQNVTLSCEQNLNHDAMYWYRQDPGQGLRLIYYSQIVNDFQKGDIAEGYSVSREKKESFPLTVTSAQKNPTAFYLCASSGSLGGNTQYFGPGTRLTVL.

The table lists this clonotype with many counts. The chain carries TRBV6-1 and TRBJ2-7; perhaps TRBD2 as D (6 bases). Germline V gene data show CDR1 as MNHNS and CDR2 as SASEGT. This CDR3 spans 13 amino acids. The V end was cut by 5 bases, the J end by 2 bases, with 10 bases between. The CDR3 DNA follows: TGTGCCAGCAGTCCAGGGACTCCCTACGAGCAGTACTTC. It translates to CASSPGTPYEQYF.

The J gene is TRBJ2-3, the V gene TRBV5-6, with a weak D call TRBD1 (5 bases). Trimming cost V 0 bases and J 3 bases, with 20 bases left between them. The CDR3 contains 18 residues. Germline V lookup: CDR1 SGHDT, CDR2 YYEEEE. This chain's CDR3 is CASSLGTFKGWVTDTQYF. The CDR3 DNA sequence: TGTGCCAGCAGCTTGGGTACCTTTAAGGGGTGGGTAACAGATACGCAGTATTTT. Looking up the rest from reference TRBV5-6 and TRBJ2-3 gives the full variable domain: DAGVTQSPTHLIKTRGQQVTLRCSPKSGHDTVSWYQQALGQGPQFIFQYYEEEERQRGNFPDRFSGHQFPNYSSELNVNALLLGDSALYLCASSLGTFKGWVTDTQYFGPGTRLTVL.

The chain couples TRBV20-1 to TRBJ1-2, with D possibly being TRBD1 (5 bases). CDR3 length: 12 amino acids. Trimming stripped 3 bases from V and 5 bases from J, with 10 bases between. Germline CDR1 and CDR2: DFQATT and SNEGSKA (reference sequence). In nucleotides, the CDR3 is TGCAGTGCTAGTTATAGGGGATATGGCTACACCTTC. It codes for CSASYRGYGYTF.

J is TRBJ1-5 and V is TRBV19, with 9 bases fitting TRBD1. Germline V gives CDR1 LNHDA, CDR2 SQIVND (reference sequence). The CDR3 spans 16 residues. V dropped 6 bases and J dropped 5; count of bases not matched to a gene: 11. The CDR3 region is CASRKQGARGDQPQHF. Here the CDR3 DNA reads TGTGCCAGTAGGAAACAGGGGGCGCGGGGCGATCAGCCCCAGCATTTT.